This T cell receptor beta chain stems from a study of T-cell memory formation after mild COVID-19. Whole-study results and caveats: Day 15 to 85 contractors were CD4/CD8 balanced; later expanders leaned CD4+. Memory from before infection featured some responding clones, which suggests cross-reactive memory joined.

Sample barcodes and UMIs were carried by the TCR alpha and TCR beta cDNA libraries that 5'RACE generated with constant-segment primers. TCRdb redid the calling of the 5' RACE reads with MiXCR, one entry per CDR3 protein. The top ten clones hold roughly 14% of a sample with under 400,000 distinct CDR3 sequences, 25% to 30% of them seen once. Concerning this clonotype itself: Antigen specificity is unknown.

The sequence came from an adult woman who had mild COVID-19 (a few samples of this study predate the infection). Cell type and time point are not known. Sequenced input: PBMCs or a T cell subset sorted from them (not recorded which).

DNA for the CDR3: TGTGCCAGCAGCTTCCGAGGAGCGGGAGTAACGCAGTATTTT. Protein sequence: CASSFRGAGVTQYF. The chain joins TRBV7-9 to TRBJ2-3, with TRBD2 identical over 8 bases. The CDR3 has 14 residues. V shed 3 bases, J shed 9 bases, and the junction held 8 bases outside the gene matches. Looked up from germline, CDR1 is SEHNR and CDR2 is FQNEAQ (reference sequence). Full variable domain (outside the CDR3, taken from reference TRBV7-9 and TRBJ2-3): DTGVSQNPRHKITKRGQNVTFRCDPISEHNRLYWYRQTLGQGPEFLTYFQNEAQLEKSRLLSDRFSAERPKGSFSTLEIQRTEQGDSAMYLCASSFRGAGVTQYFGPGTRLTVL.